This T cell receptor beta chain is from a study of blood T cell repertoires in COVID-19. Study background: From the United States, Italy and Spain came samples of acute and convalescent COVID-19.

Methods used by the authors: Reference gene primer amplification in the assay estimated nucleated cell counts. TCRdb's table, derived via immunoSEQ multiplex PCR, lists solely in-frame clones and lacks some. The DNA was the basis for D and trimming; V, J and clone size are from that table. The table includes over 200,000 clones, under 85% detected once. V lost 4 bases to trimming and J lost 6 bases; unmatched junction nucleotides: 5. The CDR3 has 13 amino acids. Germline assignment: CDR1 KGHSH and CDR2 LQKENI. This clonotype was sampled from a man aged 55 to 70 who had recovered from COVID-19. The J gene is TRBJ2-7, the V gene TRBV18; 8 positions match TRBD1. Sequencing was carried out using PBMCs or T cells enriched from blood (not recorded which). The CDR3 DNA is TGTGCCAGCTCACTAGGACAGGGTACCGAGCAGTACTTC. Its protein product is CASSLGQGTEQYF.